These T cell receptor beta chains were read from a single sample in a study of CD8 T cells in Susac syndrome. TCRdb redid the calling of the immunoSEQ multiplex PCR reads with MiXCR, one entry per CDR3 protein. The sample consists of some 140,000 distinct CDR3 sequences, around 91% of them appearing once. Sequenced sample: CD8+ T cells from PBMCs. These receptors all come from a human donor with multiple sclerosis. CDR3s include the opening cysteine and the closing phenylalanine or tryptophan. The size field is filled for only some rows; it gives once, few, many or a size class.

abundance	v_gene	j_gene	CDR3aa
.	TRBV12-2	TRBJ2-7	CASRSRDPGRSYEQYF
once	TRBV19	TRBJ1-5	CASMLGPNQPQHF
.	TRBV3-1	TRBJ2-1	CASSAGLAGDVQFF
.	TRBV20-1	TRBJ2-7	CSARGPWDTVYEQYF
few	TRBV29-1	TRBJ2-7	CSVEGGHDYEQYF
.	TRBV28	TRBJ2-5	CASSSSREETQYF
.	TRBV6-6	TRBJ2-7	CASSYFGQGHEQYF
.	TRBV28	TRBJ1-5	CASQTVGQPQHF
.	TRBV9	TRBJ2-1	CASSDSGTRPVNEQFF
.	TRBV6-5	TRBJ2-1	CASSYSTNRGFYNEQFF
.	TRBV4-1	TRBJ2-7	CASSQGSGTNNEQYF
.	TRBV5-6	TRBJ2-7	CASSTGTGNHEQYF
.	TRBV18	TRBJ1-5	CASSPPGGDQPQHF